This TCR beta chain was captured by sequencing in a study of CD4+ T cells in melanoma. Here immunoSEQ multiplex PCR was the method, and the copy in TCRdb shows in-frame clones only, minus some. In the table there are about 15,000 clones, around 80% of which are singletons. The V segment lost 2 bases and the J segment 6 bases; nucleotides outside the gene matches: 8. The length of the CDR3 is 15 residues. Germline CDR1 is KGHSH and CDR2 is LQKENI. This clone appeared a single time. Its antigen remains unidentified. Study-wide results and caveats: Neoantigen-specific CD4+ T cells in melanoma reportedly had diverse differentiation states. A reported correlation linked neoantigen-specific CD4+ T cells to CD8+, macrophage and B cell function.

The sequencing input was cells from a culture (not recorded whether cultured in vitro). The chain uses TRBV18 and TRBJ2-7; 9 nucleotides line up with TRBD1. The clonotype comes from a human donor with melanoma. The CDR3 DNA sequence: TGTGCCAGCTCACCAGCTTGGGACAGGGCAACCGAGCAGTACTTC. This sequence encodes CASSPAWDRATEQYF.